Listed below are T cell receptor beta chains from one sample, sequenced in a study of CD8 T cells in Susac syndrome. TCRdb redid the calling of the immunoSEQ multiplex PCR reads with MiXCR, one entry per CDR3 protein. The sample holds around 200,000 distinct CDR3 sequences; roughly 90% are singletons and the top ten take 0.1% to 0.15%. The sequenced material came from CD8+ T cells from PBMCs. These receptors came from a human donor with multiple sclerosis. Both conserved end residues are part of each CDR3. The order of the fields is V gene, J gene, D gene, clone size, CDR3 protein, CDR3 DNA. A D gene is named only where the DNA matches it firmly. Part of the rows lack a size; the others show once, few, many or a class for expanded clones.

V: TRBV7-9; J: TRBJ2-7; D: TRBD1; size: .; CDR3: CASSPLTGEVSYEQYF; DNA: TGTGCCAGCAGCCCCTTGACAGGGGAGGTCTCCTACGAGCAGTACTTC
V: TRBV24-1; J: TRBJ1-2; D: .; size: .; CDR3: CATSGSNGYGYTF; DNA: TGTGCCACCAGTGGTTCCAACGGCTATGGCTACACCTTC
V: TRBV27; J: TRBJ2-3; D: TRBD2; size: few; CDR3: CASSPTSGRADTQYF; DNA: TGTGCCAGCAGTCCGACTAGCGGGAGGGCAGATACGCAGTATTTT
V: TRBV9; J: TRBJ2-2; D: .; size: .; CDR3: CASSVAERRPDTGELFF; DNA: TGTGCCAGCAGCGTGGCAGAACGCCGGCCCGACACCGGGGAGCTGTTTTTT
V: TRBV6-5; J: TRBJ1-2; D: .; size: .; CDR3: CASSYMGGYTF; DNA: TGTGCCAGCAGTTACATGGGTGGCTACACCTTC
V: TRBV7-9; J: TRBJ2-1; D: TRBD1; size: .; CDR3: CASSLLPGQGAGEQFF; DNA: TGTGCCAGCAGCTTACTTCCGGGACAGGGGGCCGGTGAGCAGTTCTTC
V: TRBV4-2; J: TRBJ2-5; D: TRBD2; size: .; CDR3: CASSQGEPGLAGKETQYF; DNA: TGTGCCAGCAGCCAAGGCGAACCGGGACTAGCGGGAAAAGAGACCCAGTACTTC
V: TRBV25-1; J: TRBJ2-7; D: TRBD1; size: .; CDR3: CASSAGQATYEQYF; DNA: TGTGCCAGCAGTGCCGGACAGGCTACCTACGAGCAGTACTTC
V: TRBV15; J: TRBJ2-7; D: TRBD2; size: .; CDR3: CATSAGGIGYEQYF; DNA: TGTGCCACCAGCGCCGGGGGGATTGGCTACGAGCAGTACTTC
V: TRBV20-1; J: TRBJ2-3; D: TRBD2; size: .; CDR3: CSASPAGETDTQYF; DNA: TGCAGTGCTAGTCCAGCGGGAGAGACAGATACGCAGTATTTT
V: TRBV29-1; J: TRBJ2-2; D: TRBD2; size: .; CDR3: CSTIGGSGANTGELFF; DNA: TGCAGCACCATAGGGGGTAGCGGGGCGAACACCGGGGAGCTGTTTTTT
V: TRBV4-2; J: TRBJ2-1; D: .; size: .; CDR3: CASSQGSVGEQFF; DNA: TGTGCCAGCAGCCAAGGTAGCGTTGGGGAGCAGTTCTTC
V: TRBV5-4; J: TRBJ2-7; D: .; size: .; CDR3: CASSLALGTRVYEQYF; DNA: TGTGCCAGCAGCTTGGCCCTAGGGACAAGGGTATACGAGCAGTACTTC
V: TRBV19; J: TRBJ2-1; D: TRBD2; size: .; CDR3: CASTPTSGSFNEQFF; DNA: TGTGCCAGTACCCCGACTAGCGGGAGCTTCAATGAGCAGTTCTTC
V: TRBV4-3; J: TRBJ2-1; D: .; size: .; CDR3: CASSQVSLSNEQFF; DNA: TGCGCCAGCAGCCAAGTTTCCCTCTCCAATGAGCAGTTCTTC
V: TRBV9; J: TRBJ2-2; D: .; size: .; CDR3: CASSVGGFPGELFF; DNA: TGTGCCAGCAGCGTAGGGGGGTTCCCCGGGGAGCTGTTTTTT
V: TRBV30; J: TRBJ1-1; D: .; size: .; CDR3: CAWSVPGSSEAFF; DNA: TGTGCCTGGAGTGTACCGGGGTCCTCAGAAGCTTTCTTT